A single sample gave rise to the 17 T cell receptor beta chains below, sequenced in a study of blood T cells in healthy people across ages (dated by TCRdb to 2013 to 2016). The method was 5' RACE. The instrument given in TCRdb is Illumina HiSeq 2500. A second 7 to 11 cycle PCR used a sample-barcoded 5' primer and a J-beta primer mix. TCRdb reanalyzed the raw reads on its own, using fastp at Q25 for trimming and MiXCR for clone calling, and kept in-frame beta chains. A single entry per CDR3 protein holds the most common genes and DNA from its merged rows. The sample contains 920,000 or so distinct CDR3 sequences, 35% to 55% of them found a single time. The ten largest clones take up approximately 17% of the sample. Sequenced input: blood. The source of these receptors is a woman aged 60-70 years in good health.

This chain links TRBV15 with TRBJ2-3; no definite D call. Germline-derived CDR1 and CDR2 are LNHNV and YYDKDF (reference sequence). The CDR3 spans 16 residues. V was cut by 2 bases and J by 0 bases, with 12 bases left in between. CDR3 region: CATSRTIDASTDTQYF. The DNA for the CDR3 is TGTGCCACCAGCAGAACGATCGACGCTAGCACAGATACGCAGTATTTT.

In its sample, this clonotype was seen many times. The chain uses TRBV3-1 and TRBJ2-6; TRBD2 aligns across 13 bases. J lost 2 bases, V lost 3 bases, and 1 base had no gene match. Germline lookup yields CDR1 LGHDT and CDR2 YNNKEL (reference sequence). This CDR3 is 17 amino acids long. The CDR3 DNA reads as TGTGCCAGCAGCCATGGACTAGCGGGAGCTGGGGCCAACGTCCTGACTTTC. Residues: CASSHGLAGAGANVLTF.

This sequence joins TRBV12-5 and TRBJ1-1; TRBD1 is a possible D gene (6 bases). CDR3 length: 14 amino acids. V was cut by 4 bases and J by 5 bases, with 14 bases left in between. The germline gives CDR1 LGHNT, CDR2 FRNRAP. CDR3 sequence (DNA): TGTGCTAGTGGTTCAGACACACAGGGAACTGAAGCTTTCTTT. Its translation is CASGSDTQGTEAFF.

This clonotype was observed a single time. This chain uses TRBV7-2 with TRBJ2-7; D gene unclear. V lost 6 bases, J lost 7 bases, and 16 bases lay in between. The V gene's germline CDR1 is SGHTA and CDR2 FQGNSA. CDR3 length equals 13 residues. The CDR3 is CASSLGPNREQYF. CDR3 coding DNA: TGTGCCAGCAGTTTGGGCCCAAATAGGGAGCAGTACTTC.

This clonotype came up once. The chain uses TRBV4-2 and TRBJ2-7, with TRBD2 matching over 12 bases. The CDR3 loop spans 18 amino acids. Trimming removed 0 bases from V and 2 bases from J; junction bases left unmatched: 8. The germline CDR1 and CDR2 sequences are LGHNA and YNFKEQ. The CDR3 is CASSQELAGGARTYEQYF. The DNA for the CDR3 is TGTGCCAGCAGCCAAGAACTAGCGGGAGGTGCCCGGACCTACGAGCAGTACTTC.

This clonotype was counted between two and nine times. The chain links TRBV6-4 to TRBJ2-1; D is perhaps TRBD1 or TRBD2 (5 bases each). The end of the DNA aligns better with TRBJ2-7, so the J call may be wrong. The CDR3 loop spans 15 amino acids. Germline CDR1 reads MRHNA; CDR2 reads SNTAGT. As DNA, the CDR3 is TGTGCCAGCAGTGACTCGATTCAGGGAGTCAATGAGCAGTACTTC. Encoded protein: CASSDSIQGVNEQYF.

The V and J genes are TRBV7-2 and TRBJ2-1; D unresolved. The V end lost 4 bases, the J end lost 7 bases, and 17 bases lay between the germline ends. The germline V gene has CDR1 SGHTA and CDR2 FQGNSA. The CDR3 covers 15 residues. The CDR3 DNA follows: TGTGCCAGCAGCTCCCCCCGGAGTTTTGGGAATGAGCAGTTCTTC. It is translated as CASSSPRSFGNEQFF. The full variable domain, completed using reference TRBV7-2 and TRBJ2-1, is GAGVSQSPSNKVTEKGKDVELRCDPISGHTALYWYRQSLGQGLEFLIYFQGNSAPDKSGLPSDRFSAERTGGSVSTLTIQRTQQEDSAVYLCASSSPRSFGNEQFFGPGTRLTVL.

Many counts were recorded for this clonotype. This sequence joins TRBV2 and TRBJ2-1; D is undetermined. This CDR3 spans 15 amino acids. CDR1 and CDR2 (germline): SNHLY, FYNNEI. Trimming removed 2 bases at V and 5 bases at J, with 13 bases between. The CDR3 loop reads CASSETPRNHNEQFF. CDR3 bases: TGTGCCAGCAGTGAAACCCCCAGAAACCACAATGAGCAGTTCTTC.

This clonotype has more than one count but fewer than ten. This chain links TRBV6-1 with TRBJ2-3; 10 nucleotides line up with TRBD2. Trimming took 11 bases from V and 6 from J; bases not matched to a gene: 23. This CDR3 is built from 18 residues. Germline loops: CDR1 MNHNS, CDR2 SASEGT. The CDR3 spells CAARRLGLAGEVGDTQYF. The CDR3 region has the DNA TGTGCCGCCAGACGGTTGGGGCTAGCGGGAGAGGTTGGGGATACGCAGTATTTT.

This chain uses TRBV12-3 or TRBV12-4 with TRBJ2-4, with 12 bases aligning to TRBD2. The ends lost 5 bases at V and 13 bases at J; junction bases unmatched: 9. This CDR3 contains 14 residues. The CDR3: CASSATSGGYGQYF. CDR3 sequence (DNA): TGTGCCAGCAGTGCGACTAGCGGGGGCTACGGGCAGTACTTC.

This rearrangement joins TRBV20-1 to TRBJ2-1; possible D gene TRBD2, 6 bases. This CDR3 is 14 amino acids long. V shed 3 bases and J shed 4 bases, with 13 bases lying between them. From germline, CDR1 is DFQATT and CDR2 SNEGSKA (reference sequence). Here the CDR3 reads CSASSPGGYNEQFF. The DNA of the CDR3 is TGCAGTGCTAGCAGTCCCGGGGGTTACAATGAGCAGTTCTTC.

This clonotype was observed a handful of times. The chain links TRBV14 to TRBJ2-1; D may be TRBD1 (6 bases). The CDR3 contains 14 residues. Germline V lookup: CDR1 SGHDN, CDR2 FVKESK. With 2 bases removed from V and 12 bases from J, the gap between germline ends came to 17 bases. This CDR3 reads CASSQNLGARGQFF. CDR3 nucleotide sequence: TGTGCCAGCAGCCAAAACCTGGGGGCAAGAGGGCAGTTCTTC.

This rearrangement joins TRBV5-1 to TRBJ2-1, with TRBD2 as a possible D gene (6 bases). CDR3 size: 15 residues. Trimming removed 1 base at V and 4 bases at J, with 12 bases between. Germline loops: CDR1 SGHRS, CDR2 YFSETQ. This CDR3 reads CASSLYGTLYNEQFF. CDR3 in DNA: TGCGCCAGCAGCTTGTACGGGACTCTTTACAATGAGCAGTTCTTC.

This clonotype was recorded a few times. The chain has TRBV7-6 and TRBJ1-1, with D possibly being TRBD1 (6 bases). This CDR3 has 16 residues. Germline loops: CDR1 SGHVS, CDR2 FNYEAQ. The V gene lost 2 bases and the J gene lost 4 bases, with 17 bases spanning the gap. DNA of the CDR3: TGTGCCAGCAGCTTAAGTATTCGGGGGCGGCGCACTGAAGCTTTCTTT. It translates to CASSLSIRGRRTEAFF.

J is TRBJ1-2 and V is TRBV12-3 or TRBV12-4; maybe TRBD1 (5 bases). The CDR3 is 12 residues long. Trimming removed 6 bases from V and 8 bases from J, with 13 bases in between. The CDR3 protein is CASRFGGTGYTF. The DNA of the CDR3 is TGTGCCAGCAGGTTTGGGGGAACCGGCTACACCTTC.

This clonotype appeared many times. The J gene is TRBJ2-4, the V gene TRBV11-1; D is unclear. The V gene lost 3 bases and the J gene lost 9 bases, with 9 bases spanning the gap. The CDR3 runs 12 residues. The germline gives CDR1 SGHAT, CDR2 FQDESV (reference sequence). The CDR3 sequence: CASSLGSRIQYF. CDR3 in DNA: TGTGCCAGCAGCTTGGGCAGTCGCATTCAGTACTTC.

This chain uses TRBV7-2 with TRBJ2-1; a possible D gene is TRBD2 (6 bases). Germline V CDR1 and CDR2: SGHTA, FQGNSA. The CDR3 contains 15 residues. Deletions cut 1 base from V and 2 bases from J, with 9 bases between. The CDR3 sequence: CASSLVAVTYNEQFF. DNA of the CDR3: TGTGCCAGCAGCTTAGTAGCGGTGACCTACAATGAGCAGTTCTTC.